This T cell receptor (beta chain) comes out of a study of response to subunit inactivated influenza vaccine. TCRdb independently ran MiXCR on the RT-PCR reads; one entry per CDR3 protein. Of roughly 650,000 distinct CDR3 sequences in the sample, about 15% were seen once. There are 12 residues in the CDR3. This clonotype was seen ten or more times. The germline gene is not matched at one end of the junction; a read error may be the cause. The source is a man aged 45-65 years who received an inactivated influenza vaccine. Here the sequenced sample was PBMCs from blood, taken less than 15 days before vaccination. The rearrangement joins TRBV12-3 or TRBV12-4 to TRBJ2-2; unclear D gene. CDR3: CASSLRTGELFF. The CDR3 bases are TGCGCCAGCAGCCTTCGTACCGGGGAGCTGTTTTTT.